What follows are 27 T cell receptor beta chains derived from one specimen sequenced in a study of naive and memory T cell subsets. The beta constant-region primer was an equimolar mix of two oligonucleotides covering TRBC1 and TRBC2. Ligated cDNA was amplified by four rounds of PCR with nested alpha and beta constant-region primers and SP2. In TCRdb, the UMI-ligation and nested PCR reads were re-called with MiXCR into one record per CDR3 protein. The data contain tens of thousands of distinct CDR3 sequences, roughly 9.3% of them singletons. Sequenced: naive CD8+ T cells from blood. The receptor source for this set is a human donor in good health.

This clonotype has more than one count but fewer than ten. The chain is built from TRBV4-1 and TRBJ2-1, with unresolved D. CDR3 length: 13 amino acids. Trimming pared 0 bases from V and 4 bases from J, leaving 4 bases between. CDR1 MGHRA and CDR2 YSYEKL come from the germline V gene. Here the CDR3 reads CASSQESYNEQFF. Here the CDR3 DNA reads TGCGCCAGCAGCCAAGAATCGTACAATGAGCAGTTCTTC.

This clonotype was counted a few times. J is TRBJ2-3 and V is TRBV13, with 7 bases that match TRBD2. The length of the CDR3 is 18 residues. V was pared by 5 bases and J by 3 bases, with 17 bases of the junction left unmatched. Germline CDR1 is PRHDT and CDR2 is FYEKMQ (reference sequence). CDR3 sequence: CASSPRSSAGVMTDTQYF. The DNA for the CDR3 is TGTGCCAGCAGCCCCCGCTCATCGGCGGGAGTCATGACAGATACGCAGTATTTT.

This clonotype has only a few counts. The CDR3: CATEASGSFEQFF. As DNA, the CDR3 is TGTGCCACCGAGGCTAGCGGGAGTTTTGAGCAGTTCTTC. The V and J genes are TRBV24-1 and TRBJ2-1; TRBD2 matches 10 bases. The V gene's germline CDR1 is KGHDR and CDR2 SFDVKD. Germline trimming cut 9 bases from V and 9 bases from J; bases unmatched to any gene: 7. This CDR3 has 13 amino acids.

This chain links TRBV5-1 with TRBJ2-3; TRBD2 agrees at 9 bases. In germline, CDR1 is SGHRS, CDR2 YFSETQ. This CDR3 region has 13 residues. Trimming took 4 bases from V and 6 from J; bases not matched to a gene: 3. DNA of the CDR3: TGCGCCAGCAGCATTAGCGGGAGTGATACGCAGTATTTT. This sequence encodes CASSISGSDTQYF.

This clonotype was found many times. The J gene is TRBJ2-1, the V gene TRBV9; possible D gene TRBD2, 5 bases. Trimming removed 6 bases at V and 1 base at J, with 8 bases between. The CDR3 has 13 amino acids. Germline V gene sequence: CDR1 SGDLS, CDR2 YYNGEE. CDR3 amino acids: CASKADSYNEQFF. DNA of the CDR3: TGTGCCAGCAAAGCGGATTCCTACAATGAGCAGTTCTTC.

This clonotype was detected a few times. This chain uses TRBV5-6 with TRBJ2-7; tentatively, D is TRBD2 (6 bases). The ends were cut back, 0 bases at V and 4 bases at J, with 14 bases in the middle. Germline-derived CDR1 and CDR2 are SGHDT and YYEEEE. CDR3 size: 15 residues. The CDR3 is CASSLDPGDLYEQYF. CDR3 sequence (DNA): TGTGCCAGCAGCTTGGATCCGGGGGATCTTTACGAGCAGTACTTC.

This clonotype was counted at least ten times. This chain joins TRBV30 and TRBJ2-7; TRBD2 aligns across 8 bases. The V gene's germline CDR1 is GTSNPN and CDR2 SVGIG (reference sequence). CDR3 size: 17 residues. With V trimmed by 0 bases and J by 0 bases, 10 bases remained unmatched. The CDR3 nucleotides read TGTGCCTGGAGTGTGACTAGCGCCTTCCCTTCCTCCTACGAGCAGTACTTC. Its translation: CAWSVTSAFPSSYEQYF.

This clonotype occurred many times. The chain couples TRBV29-1 to TRBJ2-2; 8 bases agree with TRBD2. CDR3 size: 16 residues. Germline V CDR1 and CDR2: SQVTM, ANQGSEA. The V gene end was trimmed by 6 bases and the J gene end by 0 bases; junction bases not matched to a gene: 9. The CDR3 here is CSVYSGSPANTGELFF. In nucleotides, the CDR3 is TGCAGCGTGTACAGCGGGAGTCCCGCGAACACCGGGGAGCTGTTTTTT.

The rearrangement links TRBV5-5 to TRBJ1-1, with TRBD1 identical over 8 bases. The CDR3 covers 14 residues. The V gene's germline CDR1 is SGHKS and CDR2 YYEKEE (reference sequence). Trimming cost V 7 bases and J 1 base; bases outside gene matches: 6. This CDR3 reads CASGGQGPNTEAFF. The DNA for the CDR3 is TGTGCCAGCGGAGGACAGGGACCGAACACTGAAGCTTTCTTT. Full variable domain (rest looked up from reference TRBV5-5 and TRBJ1-1): DAGVTQSPTHLIKTRGQQVTLRCSPISGHKSVSWYQQVLGQGPQFIFQYYEKEERGRGNFPDRFSARQFPNYSSELNVNALLLGDSALYLCASGGQGPNTEAFFGQGTRLTVV.

This clonotype was recorded many times. The rearrangement joins TRBV6-6 to TRBJ1-3; a weak D match, TRBD1 (5 bases). V dropped 5 bases and J dropped 4 bases, with 27 bases sitting between them. The length of the CDR3 is 19 residues. CDR1 MNHNY and CDR2 SVGAGI come from the germline V gene (reference sequence). The CDR3 reads CASSPTGGGYPMSGNTIYF. The CDR3 coding sequence is TGTGCCAGCAGTCCGACTGGGGGGGGGTACCCCATGTCCGGAAACACCATATATTTT.

The chain employs TRBV4-1 and TRBJ2-1, with a tentative D call TRBD1 (6 bases). Germline CDR1 reads MGHRA; CDR2 reads YSYEKL. The CDR3 runs to 17 residues. V gave up 0 bases and J gave up 1 base, with 13 bases separating them. CDR3 in amino acids: CASSQDTSRGSYNEQFF. CDR3 DNA: TGCGCCAGCAGCCAAGATACGTCCAGGGGTTCCTACAATGAGCAGTTCTTC.

V and J are TRBV4-1 and TRBJ2-6; TRBD1 aligns across 9 bases. Germline V gene data show CDR1 as MGHRA and CDR2 as YSYEKL. The CDR3 spans 19 residues. Trimming cost V 4 bases and J 1 base; bases outside gene matches: 11. The CDR3 here is CASSRTGTGTLSGANVLTF. The DNA of the CDR3 is TGCGCCAGCAGCCGGACCGGGACAGGGACTTTATCTGGGGCCAACGTCCTGACTTTC.

This clonotype has a handful of counts. The gene calls are TRBV6-6 and TRBJ2-1, with D perhaps given as TRBD1 or TRBD2 (5 bases each). Germline V gene sequence: CDR1 MNHNY, CDR2 SVGAGI (reference sequence). V lost 5 bases to trimming and J lost 4 bases, with 15 bases between them. The CDR3 loop spans 15 amino acids. CDR3 bases: TGTGCCAGCAGTACCAAGGGGCCGGGGTACAATGAGCAGTTCTTC. Amino acid sequence: CASSTKGPGYNEQFF.

This clonotype was seen repeatedly, ten times or more. The chain carries TRBV10-1 and TRBJ1-1; TRBD1 agrees at 11 bases. The CDR3 spans 15 residues. V lost 2 bases to trimming and J lost 6 bases; unmatched junction nucleotides: 5. Germline CDR1 WNHNN, CDR2 SYGVQD (reference sequence). Here the CDR3 DNA reads TGCGCCAGCAGTGAGGAGGACAGGGGGCTGGCTGAAGCTTTCTTT. The encoded protein is CASSEEDRGLAEAFF.

This clonotype was observed a handful of times. The junction differs from germline at one of its ends, possibly a read error. The chain joins TRBV20-1 to TRBJ2-2; perhaps D is TRBD1 or TRBD2 (5 bases each). Germline CDR1 DFQATT, CDR2 SNEGSKA (reference sequence). The CDR3 length is 13 residues. In DNA, the CDR3 is TGCAGTGCTAGGGAGATGGGGACCGGGGAGCTGTTCTTT. Translating gives CSAREMGTGELFF.

The rearrangement uses TRBV18 and TRBJ2-3; 7 bases agree with TRBD1. J was trimmed by 3 bases and V by 3 bases; bases with no gene match: 3. CDR1 KGHSH and CDR2 LQKENI come from the germline V gene. The CDR3 spans 14 residues. CDR3: CASSPGQETDTQYF. CDR3 DNA: TGTGCCAGCTCACCTGGACAGGAGACAGATACGCAGTATTTT.

Ten or more counts support this clonotype. This chain connects TRBV15 to TRBJ2-4, with a weak D call TRBD1 (7 bases). V was clipped by 5 bases and J by 0 bases, with 14 bases between them. Looked up from germline, CDR1 is LNHNV and CDR2 is YYDKDF (reference sequence). This CDR3 region has 16 residues. CDR3 in amino acids: CATSGQEGLAKNIQYF. CDR3 nucleotide sequence: TGTGCCACCAGCGGACAGGAGGGACTAGCCAAAAACATTCAGTACTTC.

The chain links TRBV7-9 to TRBJ1-4; no clear D. The CDR3 totals 15 residues. The V gene lost 2 bases and the J gene lost 2 bases, with 9 bases spanning the gap. Germline V CDR1 and CDR2: SEHNR, FQNEAQ (reference sequence). CDR3 sequence reads: CASSLRVDTNEKLFF. The CDR3 nucleotides read TGTGCCAGCAGCTTAAGGGTGGATACTAATGAAAAACTGTTTTTT.

This clonotype was counted at least ten times. The chain recombines TRBV7-9 with TRBJ1-6, with a possible D match to TRBD1 (5 bases). V was trimmed by 4 bases and J by 0 bases, leaving 13 bases between them. The CDR3 contains 17 residues. Germline CDR1 reads SEHNR; CDR2 reads FQNEAQ (reference sequence). The CDR3 is CASSSGRGSSYNSPLHF. Here the CDR3 DNA reads TGTGCCAGCAGCTCCGGTCGGGGGAGCTCCTATAATTCACCCCTCCACTTT.

This clonotype was recorded at least ten times. The chain combines TRBV4-2 with TRBJ2-3; maybe TRBD1 (6 bases). CDR3 length: 18 amino acids. Germline CDR1 LGHNA, CDR2 YNFKEQ. The V gene lost 0 bases and the J gene lost 2 bases, with 18 bases spanning the gap. The CDR3 DNA follows: TGTGCCAGCAGCCAAGAGGTCCGTCAGCGGACAGTCACAGATACGCAGTATTTT. Its protein product is CASSQEVRQRTVTDTQYF.

This clonotype was counted between two and nine times. The rearrangement links TRBV7-9 to TRBJ2-2; 9 nucleotides agree with TRBD2. The trim removed 5 bases at V and 4 bases at J, leaving 5 bases unmatched. This CDR3 spans 15 amino acids. Germline V gene data show CDR1 as SEHNR and CDR2 as FQNEAQ (reference sequence). CDR3 sequence reads: CASSLPGLATGELFF. For the CDR3, the DNA is TGTGCCAGCAGCCTCCCGGGACTAGCCACCGGGGAGCTGTTTTTT.

This clonotype was found many times. The CDR3 coding sequence is TGTGCCAGCAGCCCCGGTAACCAAGAGACCCAGTACTTC. It yields the protein CASSPGNQETQYF. The gene calls are TRBV6-5 and TRBJ2-5; D is unclear. Trimming stripped 6 bases from V and 0 bases from J, with 8 bases between. From germline, CDR1 is MNHEY and CDR2 SVGAGI. The CDR3 has 13 residues.

This clonotype was seen a few times. V and J are TRBV27 and TRBJ1-2; the D is unclear. In germline, CDR1 is MNHEY, CDR2 SMNVEV (reference sequence). V shed 6 bases and J shed 6 bases, with 8 bases lying between them. This CDR3 has 11 amino acids. The CDR3 DNA follows: TGTGCCAGCAGAGGTGGGGATGGCTACACCTTC. Its translation is CASRGGDGYTF.

This clonotype was recorded many times. The chain is built from TRBV6-2 or TRBV6-3 and TRBJ2-7, with TRBD1 matching over 7 bases. The germline V gene has CDR1 MNHEY and CDR2 SVGEGT. CDR3 length equals 14 residues. With 4 bases clipped from V and 5 bases from J, the junction kept 8 bases outside the gene matches. The CDR3 loop is CASSSIGQDDEQYF. The CDR3 DNA follows: TGTGCCAGCAGTTCCATAGGACAGGATGACGAGCAGTACTTC.

This clonotype appeared a few times. The chain has TRBV6-6 and TRBJ1-1, with D unclear. The V end was cut by 7 bases, the J end by 4 bases, with 19 bases between. The CDR3 length is 15 residues. Per the germline V gene, CDR1 is MNHNY and CDR2 is SVGAGI (reference sequence). CDR3 coding DNA: TGTGCCAGCACCCGCTTGGAGGACGCGGGCACTGAAGCTTTCTTT. It translates to CASTRLEDAGTEAFF.

The chain recombines TRBV12-3 or TRBV12-4 with TRBJ2-7, with D possibly being TRBD2 (6 bases). The CDR3 length is 12 residues. Trimming removed 5 bases from V and 7 bases from J, with 12 bases in between. CDR3 protein: CASSQGGAEQYF. CDR3 DNA sequence: TGTGCCAGCAGTCAGGGCGGGGCAGAGCAGTACTTC.

This clonotype was recorded at least ten times. V usage is TRBV12-3 or TRBV12-4 and J usage is TRBJ2-5; D may be TRBD2 (6 bases). Trimming took 3 bases from V and 4 from J, leaving 9 bases between them. This CDR3 is built from 13 residues. CDR3 nucleotides: TGTGCCAGCAGTTTGGACTACGGAGAGACCCAGTACTTC. Its translation is CASSLDYGETQYF.